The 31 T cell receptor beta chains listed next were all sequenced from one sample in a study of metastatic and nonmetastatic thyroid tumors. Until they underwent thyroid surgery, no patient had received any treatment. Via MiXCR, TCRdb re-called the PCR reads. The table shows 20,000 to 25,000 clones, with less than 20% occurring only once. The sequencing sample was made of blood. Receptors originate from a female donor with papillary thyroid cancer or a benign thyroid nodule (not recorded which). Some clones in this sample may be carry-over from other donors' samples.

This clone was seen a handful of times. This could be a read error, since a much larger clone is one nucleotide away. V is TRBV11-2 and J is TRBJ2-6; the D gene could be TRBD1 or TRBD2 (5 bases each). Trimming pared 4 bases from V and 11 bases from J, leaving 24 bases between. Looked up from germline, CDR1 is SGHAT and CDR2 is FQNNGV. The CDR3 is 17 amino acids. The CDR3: CASSSPRGHSGADVLTF. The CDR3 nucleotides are TGTGCCAGCAGCTCCCCTAGAGGGCACTCTGGGGCAGACGTCCTGACTTTC.

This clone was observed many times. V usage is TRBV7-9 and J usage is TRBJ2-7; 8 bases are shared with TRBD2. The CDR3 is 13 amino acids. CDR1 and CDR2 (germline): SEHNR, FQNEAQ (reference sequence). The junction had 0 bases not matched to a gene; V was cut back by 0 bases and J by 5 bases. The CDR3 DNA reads TGTGCCAGCAGCTTAGCAGCGGGAGACGAGCAGTACTTC. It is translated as CASSLAAGDEQYF.

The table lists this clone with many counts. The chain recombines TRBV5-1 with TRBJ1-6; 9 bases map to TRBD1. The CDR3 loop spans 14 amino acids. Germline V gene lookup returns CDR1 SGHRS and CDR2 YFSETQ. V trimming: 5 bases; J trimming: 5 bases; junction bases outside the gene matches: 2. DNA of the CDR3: TGCGCCAGCAGTTGGACAGGGGATAATTCACCCCTCCACTTT. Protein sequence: CASSWTGDNSPLHF.

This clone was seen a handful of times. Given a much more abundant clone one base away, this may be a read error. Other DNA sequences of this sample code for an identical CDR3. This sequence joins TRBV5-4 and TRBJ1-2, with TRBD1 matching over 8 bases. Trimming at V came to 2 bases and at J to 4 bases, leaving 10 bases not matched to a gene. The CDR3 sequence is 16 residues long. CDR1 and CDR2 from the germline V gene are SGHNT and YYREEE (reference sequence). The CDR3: CASSFSGTGLVYGYTF. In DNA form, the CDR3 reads TGTGCCAGCAGCTTTTCCGGGACAGGTCTGGTCTATGGCTACACCTTC.

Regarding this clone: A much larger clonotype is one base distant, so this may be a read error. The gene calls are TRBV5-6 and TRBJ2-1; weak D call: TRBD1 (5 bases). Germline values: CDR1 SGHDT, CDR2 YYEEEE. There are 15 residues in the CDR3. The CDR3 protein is CASSLASGWGNEQIF. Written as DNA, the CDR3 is TGTGCCAGCAGCTTGGCGTCAGGGTGGGGCAATGAGCAGATCTTC.

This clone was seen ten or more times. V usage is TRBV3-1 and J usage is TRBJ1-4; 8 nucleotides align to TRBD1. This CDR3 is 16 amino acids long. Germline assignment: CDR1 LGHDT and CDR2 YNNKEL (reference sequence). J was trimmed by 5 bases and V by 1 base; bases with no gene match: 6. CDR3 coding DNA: TGTGCCAGCAGCCAAGGGAGCACAGGGGGGAATGAAAAACTGTTTTTT. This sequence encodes CASSQGSTGGNEKLFF.

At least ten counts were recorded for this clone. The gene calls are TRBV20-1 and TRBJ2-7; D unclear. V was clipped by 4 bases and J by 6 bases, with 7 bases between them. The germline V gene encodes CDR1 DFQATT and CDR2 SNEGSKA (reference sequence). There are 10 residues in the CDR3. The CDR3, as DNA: TGCAGTGCTACCGAATCCGAGCAGTACTTC. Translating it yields CSATESEQYF.

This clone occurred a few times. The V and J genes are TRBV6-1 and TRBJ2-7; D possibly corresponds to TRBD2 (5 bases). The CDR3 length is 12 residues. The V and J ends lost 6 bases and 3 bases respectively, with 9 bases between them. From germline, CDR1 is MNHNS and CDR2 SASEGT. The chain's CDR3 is CASSSTSYEQYF. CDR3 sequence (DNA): TGTGCCAGCAGCTCCACTAGCTACGAGCAGTACTTC.

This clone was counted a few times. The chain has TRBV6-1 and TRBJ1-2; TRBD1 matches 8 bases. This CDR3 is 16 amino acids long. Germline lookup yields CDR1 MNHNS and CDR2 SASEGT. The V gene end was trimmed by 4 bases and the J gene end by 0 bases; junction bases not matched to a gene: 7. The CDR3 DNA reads TGTGCCAGCAGTGGATGGGACAGGCCAGCTAACTATGGCTACACCTTC. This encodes CASSGWDRPANYGYTF.

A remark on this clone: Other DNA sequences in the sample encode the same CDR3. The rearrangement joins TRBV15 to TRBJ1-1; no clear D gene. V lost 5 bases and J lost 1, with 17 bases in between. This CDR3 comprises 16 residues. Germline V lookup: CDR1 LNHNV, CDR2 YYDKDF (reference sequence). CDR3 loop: CATSPREGAANTEAFF. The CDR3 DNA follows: TGTGCCACCAGCCCCCGTGAGGGCGCAGCGAACACTGAAGCTTTCTTT.

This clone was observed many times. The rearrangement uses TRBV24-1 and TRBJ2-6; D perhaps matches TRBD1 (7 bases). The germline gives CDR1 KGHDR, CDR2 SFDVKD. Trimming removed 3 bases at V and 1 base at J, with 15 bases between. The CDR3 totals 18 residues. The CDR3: CATSDPAGQNSGANVLTF. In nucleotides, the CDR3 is TGTGCCACCAGTGATCCGGCGGGACAGAATTCTGGGGCCAACGTCCTGACTTTC.

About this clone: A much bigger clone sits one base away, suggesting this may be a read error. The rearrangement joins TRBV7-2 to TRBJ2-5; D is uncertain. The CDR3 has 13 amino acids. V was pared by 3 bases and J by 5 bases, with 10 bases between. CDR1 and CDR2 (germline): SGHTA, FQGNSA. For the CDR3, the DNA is TGTGCCAGCAGCTTCAGTCTTAATGAGACCCAGTACTTC. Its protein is CASSFSLNETQYF.

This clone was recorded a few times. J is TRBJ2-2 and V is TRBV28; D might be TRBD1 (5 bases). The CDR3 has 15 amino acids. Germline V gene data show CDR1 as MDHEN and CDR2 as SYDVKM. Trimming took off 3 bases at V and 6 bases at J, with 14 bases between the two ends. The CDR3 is CASSLKGKRAGELFF. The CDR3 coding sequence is TGTGCCAGCAGTTTGAAGGGGAAAAGGGCCGGGGAGCTGTTTTTT.

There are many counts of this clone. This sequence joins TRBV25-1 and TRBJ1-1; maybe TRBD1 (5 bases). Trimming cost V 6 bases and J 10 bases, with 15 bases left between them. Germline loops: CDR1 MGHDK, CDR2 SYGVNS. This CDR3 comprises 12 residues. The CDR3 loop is CASRWGVDGAFF. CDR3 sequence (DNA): TGTGCCAGCAGATGGGGGGTGGATGGAGCTTTCTTT. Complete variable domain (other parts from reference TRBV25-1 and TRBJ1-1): EADIYQTPRYLVIGTGKKITLECSQTMGHDKMYWYQQDPGMELHLIHYSYGVNSTEKGDLSSESTVSRIRTEHFPLTLESARPSHTSQYLCASRWGVDGAFFGQGTRLTVV.

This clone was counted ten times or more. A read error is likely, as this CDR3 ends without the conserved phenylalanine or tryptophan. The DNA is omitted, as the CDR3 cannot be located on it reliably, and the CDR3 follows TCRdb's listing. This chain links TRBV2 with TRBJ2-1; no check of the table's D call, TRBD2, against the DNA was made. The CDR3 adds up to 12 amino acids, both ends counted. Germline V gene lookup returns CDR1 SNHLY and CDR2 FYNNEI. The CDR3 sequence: CASTQGGTSPLL.

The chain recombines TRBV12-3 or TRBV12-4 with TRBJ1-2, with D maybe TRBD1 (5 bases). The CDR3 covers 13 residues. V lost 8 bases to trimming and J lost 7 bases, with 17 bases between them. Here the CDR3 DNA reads TGTGCCAGCCTCTTGGGGGGACGCAGTGGCTACACCTTC. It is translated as CASLLGGRSGYTF.

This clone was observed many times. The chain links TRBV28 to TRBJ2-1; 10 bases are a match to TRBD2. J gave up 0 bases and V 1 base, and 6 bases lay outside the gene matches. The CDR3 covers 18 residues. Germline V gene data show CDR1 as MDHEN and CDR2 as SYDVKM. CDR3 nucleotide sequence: TGTGCCAGCAGTTTATTTGGGACTAGCGAAAGCTCCTACAATGAGCAGTTCTTC. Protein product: CASSLFGTSESSYNEQFF. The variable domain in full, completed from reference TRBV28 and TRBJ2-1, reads DVKVTQSSRYLVKRTGEKVFLECVQDMDHENMFWYRQDPGLGLRLIYFSYDVKMKEKGDIPEGYSVSREKKERFSLILESASTNQTSMYLCASSLFGTSESSYNEQFFGPGTRLTVL.

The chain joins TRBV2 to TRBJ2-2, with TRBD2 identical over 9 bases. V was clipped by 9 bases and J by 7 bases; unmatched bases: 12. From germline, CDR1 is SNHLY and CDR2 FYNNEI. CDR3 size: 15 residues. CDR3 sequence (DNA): TGTGCCAGTAGCGCAGGCGGGGGGGCCTTCGGGGAGCTGTTTTTT. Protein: CASSAGGGAFGELFF.

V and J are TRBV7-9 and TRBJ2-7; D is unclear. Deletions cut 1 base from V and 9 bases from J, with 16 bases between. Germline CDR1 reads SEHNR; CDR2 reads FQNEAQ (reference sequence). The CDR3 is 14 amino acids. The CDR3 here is CASSLGVGTTGQYF. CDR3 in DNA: TGTGCCAGCAGCTTAGGAGTGGGAACTACGGGGCAGTACTTC.

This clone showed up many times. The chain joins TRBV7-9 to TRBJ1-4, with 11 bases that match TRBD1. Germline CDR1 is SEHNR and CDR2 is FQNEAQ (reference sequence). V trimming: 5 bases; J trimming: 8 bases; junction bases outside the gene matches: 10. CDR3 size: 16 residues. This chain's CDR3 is CASSRGQGVLSEKLFF. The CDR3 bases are TGTGCCAGCAGCCGGGGACAGGGGGTTCTCAGCGAAAAACTGTTTTTT.

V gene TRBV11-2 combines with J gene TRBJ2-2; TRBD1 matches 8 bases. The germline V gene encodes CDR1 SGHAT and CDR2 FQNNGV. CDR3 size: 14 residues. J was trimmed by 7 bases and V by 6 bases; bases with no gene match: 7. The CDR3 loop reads CASRTTGVVGELFF. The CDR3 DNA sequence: TGTGCCAGCAGGACGACAGGGGTGGTCGGGGAGCTGTTTTTT.

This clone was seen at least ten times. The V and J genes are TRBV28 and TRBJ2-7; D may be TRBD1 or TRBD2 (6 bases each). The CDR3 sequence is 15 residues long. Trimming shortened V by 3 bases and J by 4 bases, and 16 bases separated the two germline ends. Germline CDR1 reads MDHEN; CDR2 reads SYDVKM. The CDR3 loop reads CASSFPVGGAYEQYF. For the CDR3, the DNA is TGTGCCAGCAGTTTCCCGGTGGGGGGCGCGTACGAGCAGTACTTC.

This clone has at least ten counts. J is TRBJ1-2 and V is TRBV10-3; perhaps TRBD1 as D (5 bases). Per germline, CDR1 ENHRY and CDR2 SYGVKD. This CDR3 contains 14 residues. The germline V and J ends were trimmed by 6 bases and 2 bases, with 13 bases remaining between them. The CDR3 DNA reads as TGTGCCATCAGCCTTACCGGGGCGAACTATGGCTACACCTTC. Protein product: CAISLTGANYGYTF.

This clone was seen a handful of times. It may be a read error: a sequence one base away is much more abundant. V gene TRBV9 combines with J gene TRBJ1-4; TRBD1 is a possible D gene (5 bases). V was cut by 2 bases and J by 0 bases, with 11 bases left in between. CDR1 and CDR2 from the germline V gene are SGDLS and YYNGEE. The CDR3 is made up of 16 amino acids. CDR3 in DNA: TGTGCCAGCAGCGTCGCGGGACGGGCAACTAATGAAAAACTGTTTTTT. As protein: CASSVAGRATNEKLFF. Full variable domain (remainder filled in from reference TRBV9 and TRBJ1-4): DSGVTQTPKHLITATGQRVTLRCSPRSGDLSVYWYQQSLDQGLQFLIQYYNGEERAKGNILERFSAQQFPDLHSELNLSSLELGDSALYFCASSVAGRATNEKLFFGSGTQLSVL.

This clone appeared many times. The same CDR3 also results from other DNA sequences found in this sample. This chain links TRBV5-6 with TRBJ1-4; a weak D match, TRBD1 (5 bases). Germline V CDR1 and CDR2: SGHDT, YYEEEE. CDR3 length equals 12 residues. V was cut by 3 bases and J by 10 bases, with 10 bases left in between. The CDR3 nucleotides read TGTGCCAGCAGCTCCAGGGAGGGAAAACTGTTTTTT. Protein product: CASSSREGKLFF.

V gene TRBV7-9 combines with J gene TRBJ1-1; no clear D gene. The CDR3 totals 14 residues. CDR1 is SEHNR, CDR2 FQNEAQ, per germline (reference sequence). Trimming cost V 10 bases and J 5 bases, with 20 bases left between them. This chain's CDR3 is CAIRPRGGLTEAFF. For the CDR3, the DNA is TGTGCCATCAGGCCGCGGGGAGGATTAACTGAAGCTTTCTTT.

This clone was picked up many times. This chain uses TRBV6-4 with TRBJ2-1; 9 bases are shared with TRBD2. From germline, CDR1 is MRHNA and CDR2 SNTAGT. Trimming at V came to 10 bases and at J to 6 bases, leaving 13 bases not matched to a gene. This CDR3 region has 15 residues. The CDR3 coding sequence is TGTGCCACCGCCCCCGGGGGACTAGCCGGCAATGAGCAGTTCTTC. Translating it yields CATAPGGLAGNEQFF.

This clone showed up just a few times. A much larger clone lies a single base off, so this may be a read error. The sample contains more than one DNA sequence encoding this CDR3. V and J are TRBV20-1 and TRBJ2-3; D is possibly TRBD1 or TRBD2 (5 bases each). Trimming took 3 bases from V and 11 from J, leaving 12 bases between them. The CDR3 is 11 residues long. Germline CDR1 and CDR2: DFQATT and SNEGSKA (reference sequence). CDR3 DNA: TGCAGTGCTAGGAGGGGTGAAATGCAGTATTTT. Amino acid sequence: CSARRGEMQYF.

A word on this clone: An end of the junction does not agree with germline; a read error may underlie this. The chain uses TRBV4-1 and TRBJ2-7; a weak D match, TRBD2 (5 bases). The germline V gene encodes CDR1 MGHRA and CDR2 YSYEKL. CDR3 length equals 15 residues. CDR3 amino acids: CASSQDPGLAYEQYF. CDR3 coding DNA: TGCGCCAGCAGCCAAGATCCGGGGTTGGCCTACGAACAGTACTTC.

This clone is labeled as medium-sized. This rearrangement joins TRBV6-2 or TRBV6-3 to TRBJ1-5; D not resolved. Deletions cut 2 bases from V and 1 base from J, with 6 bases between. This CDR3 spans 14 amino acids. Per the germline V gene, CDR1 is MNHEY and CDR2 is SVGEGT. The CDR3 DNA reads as TGTGCCAGCAGTTACATCCAGAGCAATCAGCCCCAGCATTTT. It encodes CASSYIQSNQPQHF.

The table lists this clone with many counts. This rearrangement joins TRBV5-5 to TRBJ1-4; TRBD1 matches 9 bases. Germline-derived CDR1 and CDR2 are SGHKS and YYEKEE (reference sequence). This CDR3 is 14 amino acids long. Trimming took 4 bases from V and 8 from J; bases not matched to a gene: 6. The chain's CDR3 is CASSPGQGGEKLFF. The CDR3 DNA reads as TGTGCCAGCAGCCCGGGACAGGGAGGCGAAAAACTGTTTTTT.